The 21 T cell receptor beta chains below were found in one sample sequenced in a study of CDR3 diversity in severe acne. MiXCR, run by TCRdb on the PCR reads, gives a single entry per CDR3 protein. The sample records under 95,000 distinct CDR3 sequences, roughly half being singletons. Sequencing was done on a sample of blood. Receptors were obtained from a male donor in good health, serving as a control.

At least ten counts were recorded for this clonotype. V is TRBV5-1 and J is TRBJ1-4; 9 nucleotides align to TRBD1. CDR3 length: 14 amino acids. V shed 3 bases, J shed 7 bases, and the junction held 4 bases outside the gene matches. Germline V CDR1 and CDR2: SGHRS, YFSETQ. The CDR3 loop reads CASSYGQGREKLFF. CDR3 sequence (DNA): TGCGCCAGCAGCTACGGACAGGGGCGTGAAAAACTGTTTTTT.

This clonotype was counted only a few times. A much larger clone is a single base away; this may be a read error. The CDR3 loop is CSVEPRAAYNEQFF. CDR3 nucleotide sequence: TGCAGCGTTGAACCCAGGGCAGCCTACAATGAGCAGTTCTTC. The chain carries TRBV29-1 and TRBJ2-1; the D gene is possibly TRBD1 (5 bases). Germline V gives CDR1 SQVTM, CDR2 ANQGSEA. The CDR3 spans 14 residues. Trimming shortened V by 2 bases and J by 2 bases, and 10 bases separated the two germline ends.

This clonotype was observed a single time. The CDR3 nucleotides read TGTGCCAGCAGTGTGGGACCGAAAAACACCATATATTTT. Translated, it gives CASSVGPKNTIYF. The V call is TRBV2, the J call TRBJ1-3, with D tentatively TRBD1 (5 bases). This CDR3 comprises 13 residues. V was clipped by 4 bases and J by 6 bases, with 10 bases between them. CDR1 SNHLY and CDR2 FYNNEI come from the germline V gene.

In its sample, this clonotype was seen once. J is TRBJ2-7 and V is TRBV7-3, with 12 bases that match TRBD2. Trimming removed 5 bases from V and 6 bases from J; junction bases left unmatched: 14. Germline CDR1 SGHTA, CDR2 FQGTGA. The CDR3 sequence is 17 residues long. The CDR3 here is CASSKTTLAGGTGEQYF. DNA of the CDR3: TGTGCCAGCAGCAAAACGACGCTAGCGGGAGGGACCGGCGAGCAGTACTTC.

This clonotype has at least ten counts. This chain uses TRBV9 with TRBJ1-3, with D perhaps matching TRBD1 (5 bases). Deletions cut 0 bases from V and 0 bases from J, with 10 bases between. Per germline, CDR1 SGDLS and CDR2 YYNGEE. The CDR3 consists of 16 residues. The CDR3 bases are TGTGCCAGCAGCGTAGCTCGGGGCTACTCTGGAAACACCATATATTTT. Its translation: CASSVARGYSGNTIYF.

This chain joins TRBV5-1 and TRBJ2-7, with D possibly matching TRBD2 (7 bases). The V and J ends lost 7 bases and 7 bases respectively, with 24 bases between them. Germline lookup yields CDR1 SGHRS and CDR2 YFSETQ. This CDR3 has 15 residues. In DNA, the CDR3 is TGCGCCAGCGGAACCAGGCGGGGGCAGACCGGTGAGCAGTACTTC. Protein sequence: CASGTRRGQTGEQYF.

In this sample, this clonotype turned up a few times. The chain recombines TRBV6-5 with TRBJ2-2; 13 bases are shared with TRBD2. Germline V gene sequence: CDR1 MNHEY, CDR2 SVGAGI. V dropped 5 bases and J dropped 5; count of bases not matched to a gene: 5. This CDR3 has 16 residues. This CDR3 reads CASSDGTSGTTGELFF. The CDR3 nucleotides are TGTGCCAGCAGTGACGGGACTAGCGGGACGACCGGGGAGCTGTTTTTT.

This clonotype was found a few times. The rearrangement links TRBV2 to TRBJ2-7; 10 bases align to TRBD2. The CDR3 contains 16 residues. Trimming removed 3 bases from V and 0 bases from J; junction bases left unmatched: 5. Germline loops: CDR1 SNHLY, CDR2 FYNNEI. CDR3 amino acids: CASSDGLAGASYEQYF. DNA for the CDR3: TGTGCCAGCAGTGATGGTCTAGCGGGAGCCTCCTACGAGCAGTACTTC.

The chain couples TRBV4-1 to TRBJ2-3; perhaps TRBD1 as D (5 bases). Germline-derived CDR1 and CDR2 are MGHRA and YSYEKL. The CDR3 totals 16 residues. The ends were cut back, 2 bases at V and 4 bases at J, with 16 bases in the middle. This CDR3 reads CASSQFPPPGSDTQYF. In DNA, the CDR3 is TGCGCCAGCAGCCAATTCCCCCCCCCAGGGTCAGATACGCAGTATTTT.

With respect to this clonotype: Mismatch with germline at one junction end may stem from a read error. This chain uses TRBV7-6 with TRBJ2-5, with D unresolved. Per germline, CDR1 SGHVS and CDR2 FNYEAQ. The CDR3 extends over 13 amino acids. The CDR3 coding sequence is TGTGCCAGCAGCTCACCCTCCCAAGAGGCCCAGTACTTC. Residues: CASSSPSQEAQYF.

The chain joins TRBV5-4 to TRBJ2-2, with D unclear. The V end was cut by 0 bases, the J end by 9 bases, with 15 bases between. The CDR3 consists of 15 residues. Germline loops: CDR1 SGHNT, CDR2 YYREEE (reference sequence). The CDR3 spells CASSLGWSGDRELFF. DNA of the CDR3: TGTGCCAGCAGCTTGGGCTGGTCCGGAGATAGGGAGCTGTTTTTT.

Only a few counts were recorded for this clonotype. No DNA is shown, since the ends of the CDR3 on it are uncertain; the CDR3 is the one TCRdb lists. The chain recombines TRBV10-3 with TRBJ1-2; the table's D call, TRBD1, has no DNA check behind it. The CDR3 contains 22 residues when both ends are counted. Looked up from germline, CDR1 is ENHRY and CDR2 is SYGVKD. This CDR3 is CAIAPRGMNTEAFFGQGYDYTF.

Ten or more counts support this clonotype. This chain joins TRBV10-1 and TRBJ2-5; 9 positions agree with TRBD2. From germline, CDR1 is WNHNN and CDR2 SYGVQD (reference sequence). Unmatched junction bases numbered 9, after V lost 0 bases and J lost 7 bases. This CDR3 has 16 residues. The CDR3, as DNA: TGCGCCAGCAGTGAGTCCTTGGGACTAGCAGCTGGGACCCAGTACTTC. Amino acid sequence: CASSESLGLAAGTQYF.

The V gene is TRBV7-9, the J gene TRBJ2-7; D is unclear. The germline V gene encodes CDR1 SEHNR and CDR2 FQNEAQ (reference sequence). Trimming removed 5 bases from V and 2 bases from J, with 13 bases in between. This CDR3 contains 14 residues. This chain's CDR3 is CASSMGGPTYEQYF. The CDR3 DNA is TGTGCCAGCAGCATGGGTGGACCGACCTACGAGCAGTACTTC.

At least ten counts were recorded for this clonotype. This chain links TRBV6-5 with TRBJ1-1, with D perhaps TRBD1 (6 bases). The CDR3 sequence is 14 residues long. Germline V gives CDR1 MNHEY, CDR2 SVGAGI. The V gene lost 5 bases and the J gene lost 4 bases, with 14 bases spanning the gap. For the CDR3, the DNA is TGTGCCAGCAGTACAGGGACGGGCGGCACTGAAGCTTTCTTT. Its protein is CASSTGTGGTEAFF.

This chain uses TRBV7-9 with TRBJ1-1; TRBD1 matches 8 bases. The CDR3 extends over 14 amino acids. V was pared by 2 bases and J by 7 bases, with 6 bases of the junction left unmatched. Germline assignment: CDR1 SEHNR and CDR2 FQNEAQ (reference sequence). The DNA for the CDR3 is TGTGCCAGCAGCTTATCGGGACAGGAGCTTGAAGCTTTCTTT. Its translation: CASSLSGQELEAFF.

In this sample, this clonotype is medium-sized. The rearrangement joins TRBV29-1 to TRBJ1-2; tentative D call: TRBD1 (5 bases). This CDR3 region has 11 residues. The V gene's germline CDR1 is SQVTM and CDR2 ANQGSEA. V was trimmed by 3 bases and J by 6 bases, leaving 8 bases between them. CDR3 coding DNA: TGCAGCGTTGACGGGGGTAATGGCTACACCTTC. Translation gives CSVDGGNGYTF.

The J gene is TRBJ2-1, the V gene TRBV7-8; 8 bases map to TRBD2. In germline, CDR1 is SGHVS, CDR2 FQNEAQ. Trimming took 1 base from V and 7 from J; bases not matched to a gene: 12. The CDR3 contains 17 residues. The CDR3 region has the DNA TGTGCCAGCAGCTTAGGGCGGGGGGTGACCCCCGGTAATGAGCAGTTCTTC. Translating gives CASSLGRGVTPGNEQFF. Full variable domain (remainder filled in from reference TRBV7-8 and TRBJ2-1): GAGVSQSPRYKVAKRGQDVALRCDPISGHVSLFWYQQALGQGPEFLTYFQNEAQLDKSGLPSDRFFAERPEGSVSTLKIQRTQQEDSAVYLCASSLGRGVTPGNEQFFGPGTRLTVL.

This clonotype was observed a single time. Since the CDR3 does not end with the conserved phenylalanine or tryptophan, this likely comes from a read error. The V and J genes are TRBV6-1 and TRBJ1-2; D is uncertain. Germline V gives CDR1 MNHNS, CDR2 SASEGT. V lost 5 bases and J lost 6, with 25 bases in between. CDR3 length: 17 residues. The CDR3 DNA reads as TGTGCCAGCAGTTGGGCCTCCTCAACAGCGAAATGGGATGGCTACACCTTA. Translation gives CASSWASSTAKWDGYTL.

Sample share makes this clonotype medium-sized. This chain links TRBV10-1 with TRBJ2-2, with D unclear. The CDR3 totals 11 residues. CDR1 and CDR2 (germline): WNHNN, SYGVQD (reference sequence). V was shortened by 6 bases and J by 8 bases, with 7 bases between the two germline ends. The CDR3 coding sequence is TGCGCCAGCAGCACCGATGGGGAGCTGTTTTTT. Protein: CASSTDGELFF.

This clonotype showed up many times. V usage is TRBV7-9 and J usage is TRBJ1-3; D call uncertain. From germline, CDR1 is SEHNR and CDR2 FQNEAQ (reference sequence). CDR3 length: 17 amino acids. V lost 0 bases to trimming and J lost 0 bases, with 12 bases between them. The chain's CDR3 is CASSLALRPSSGNTIYF. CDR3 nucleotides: TGTGCCAGCAGCTTAGCTCTCCGACCCAGCTCTGGAAACACCATATATTTT.